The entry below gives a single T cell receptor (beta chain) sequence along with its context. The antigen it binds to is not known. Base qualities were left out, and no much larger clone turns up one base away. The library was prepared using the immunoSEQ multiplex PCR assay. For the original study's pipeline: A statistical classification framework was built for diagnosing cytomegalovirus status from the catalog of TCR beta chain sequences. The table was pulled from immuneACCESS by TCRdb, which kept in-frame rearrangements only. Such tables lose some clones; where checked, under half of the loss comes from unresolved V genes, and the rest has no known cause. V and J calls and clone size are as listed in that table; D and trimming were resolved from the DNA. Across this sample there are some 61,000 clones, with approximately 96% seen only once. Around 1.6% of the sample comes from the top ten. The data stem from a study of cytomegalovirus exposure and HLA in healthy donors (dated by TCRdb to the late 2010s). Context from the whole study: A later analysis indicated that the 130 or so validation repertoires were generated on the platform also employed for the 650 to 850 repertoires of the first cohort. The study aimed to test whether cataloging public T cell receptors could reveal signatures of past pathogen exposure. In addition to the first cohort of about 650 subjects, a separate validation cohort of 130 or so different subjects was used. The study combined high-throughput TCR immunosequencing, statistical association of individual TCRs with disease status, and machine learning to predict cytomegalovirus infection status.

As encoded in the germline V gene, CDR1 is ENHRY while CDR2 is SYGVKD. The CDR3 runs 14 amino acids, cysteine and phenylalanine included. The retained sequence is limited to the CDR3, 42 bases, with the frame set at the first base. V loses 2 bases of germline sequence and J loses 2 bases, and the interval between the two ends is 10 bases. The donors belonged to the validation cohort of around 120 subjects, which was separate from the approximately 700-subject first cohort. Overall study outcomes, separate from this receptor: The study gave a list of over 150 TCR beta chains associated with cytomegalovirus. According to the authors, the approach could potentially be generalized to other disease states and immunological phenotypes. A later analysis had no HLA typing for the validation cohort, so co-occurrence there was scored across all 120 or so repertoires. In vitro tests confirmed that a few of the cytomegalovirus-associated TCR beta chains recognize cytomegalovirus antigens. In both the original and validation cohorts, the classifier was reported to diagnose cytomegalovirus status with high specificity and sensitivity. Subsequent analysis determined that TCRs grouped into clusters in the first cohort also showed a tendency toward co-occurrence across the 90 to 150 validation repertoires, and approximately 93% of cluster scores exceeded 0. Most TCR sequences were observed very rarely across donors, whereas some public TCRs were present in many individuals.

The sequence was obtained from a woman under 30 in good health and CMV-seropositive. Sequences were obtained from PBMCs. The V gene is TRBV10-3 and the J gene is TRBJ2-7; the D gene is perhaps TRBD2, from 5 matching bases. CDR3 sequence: CAISEVGGAYEQYF. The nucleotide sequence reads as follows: TGTGCCATCAGTGAGGTTGGAGGAGCCTACGAGCAGTACTTC.